This T cell receptor beta chain emerged from a study of shared clonotypes between healthy human individuals. Study summary: The plates for each donor numbered three CD4 naive, three CD4 memory, two CD8 naive and one CD8 memory.

Only Caucasian adults living in Nashville, Tennessee served as donors. Using 200 ng DNA, 30,000 to 35,000 T cell genomes, the sorted-subset replicate PCRs were run. Sequencing used immunoSEQ multiplex PCR; TCRdb keeps in-frame clones, though not all of them. Counted here are some 2,000,000 clones, 95% occurring once; the ten biggest clones make up approximately 0.13%. CDR3 length: 13 residues. V shed 6 bases and J 5 bases; nucleotides not matched to a gene: 6. Germline lookup yields CDR1 MNHNY and CDR2 SVGAGI (reference sequence). This chain joins TRBV6-6 and TRBJ2-7; 8 positions agree with TRBD1. Material for sequencing was naive CD4+ T cells sorted from blood. The sample's subset: CD45RA+ positively selected. This sequence was found in a young man in good health. CDR3 region: CASRTGQGHEQYF. The CDR3 DNA reads as TGTGCCAGCAGAACCGGACAGGGCCACGAGCAGTACTTC.